This T cell receptor beta chain came from a study of beta chain features in type 1 diabetes. Study summary: All samples combined gave roughly 100,000,000 sorted cells for examination.

Concerning this clone: The antigen remains undetermined.

Reverse transcribing all isolated RNA meant expressed TCRB transcripts were sequenced. Sequencing used immunoSEQ multiplex PCR; TCRdb keeps in-frame clones, though not all of them. The sample yields about 360,000 clones, roughly an eighth seen once. Germline-derived CDR1 and CDR2 are LNHDA and SQIVND (reference sequence). This CDR3 is 15 amino acids long. Trimming took 5 bases from V and 0 from J; bases not matched to a gene: 4. Study-wide findings and caveats: Patients and controls would share equally any PCR tilt toward shorter templates.

The sequence was collected from a man between 18 and 35 years old in good health. Sequences were obtained from naive CD4+ T cells from blood. The V gene is TRBV19, the J gene TRBJ2-1, with 7 bases aligning to TRBD2. The CDR3 DNA reads as TGTGCCAGTAGTGTCGGGACTAACTCCTACAATGAGCAGTTCTTC. The encoded protein is CASSVGTNSYNEQFF.